The 3 T cell receptor beta chains below were found in one sample sequenced in a study of blood T cell repertoires in COVID-19. Repertoires were generated with immunoSEQ multiplex PCR, while TCRdb's copy carries only in-frame clones and drops some. Of hundreds of thousands of clones listed, around 88% are singletons. Sequencing input: peripheral blood. Receptors were obtained from a woman aged 25 to 39 who had recovered from COVID-19.

This clone has just one count. The V call is TRBV2, the J call TRBJ1-3, with D perhaps matching TRBD1 (5 bases). CDR3 length: 15 residues. Trimming took off 6 bases at V and 4 bases at J, with 16 bases between the two ends. Germline CDR1 SNHLY, CDR2 FYNNEI. The CDR3 is CASSLGTPPGNTIYF. The CDR3 DNA is TGTGCCAGCAGCCTCGGGACTCCTCCGGGAAACACCATATATTTT.

The rearrangement joins TRBV18 to TRBJ2-5, with D possibly being TRBD1 (6 bases). V lost 1 base, J lost 5 bases, and 8 bases lay in between. This CDR3 has 13 residues. Germline V gene sequence: CDR1 KGHSH, CDR2 LQKENI. The CDR3 DNA reads TGTGCCAGCTCACCACGAGGGGGTGAGACCCAGTACTTC. Its protein is CASSPRGGETQYF. The full variable domain, with the rest looked up from reference TRBV18 and TRBJ2-5, is NAGVMQNPRHLVRRRGQEARLRCSPMKGHSHVYWYRQLPEEGLKFMVYLQKENIIDESGMPKERFSAEFPKEGPSILRIQQVVRGDSAAYFCASSPRGGETQYFGPGTRLLVL.

CDR3 nucleotides: TGTGCCAGCTCCGTGGTAGGGGGTAGAAATTCACCCCTCCACTTT. Residues: CASSVVGGRNSPLHF. The V gene is TRBV11-2, the J gene TRBJ1-6, with TRBD1 as a possible D gene (6 bases). Looked up from germline, CDR1 is SGHAT and CDR2 is FQNNGV. The CDR3 length is 15 residues. V shed 8 bases and J shed 7 bases, with 18 bases lying between them.